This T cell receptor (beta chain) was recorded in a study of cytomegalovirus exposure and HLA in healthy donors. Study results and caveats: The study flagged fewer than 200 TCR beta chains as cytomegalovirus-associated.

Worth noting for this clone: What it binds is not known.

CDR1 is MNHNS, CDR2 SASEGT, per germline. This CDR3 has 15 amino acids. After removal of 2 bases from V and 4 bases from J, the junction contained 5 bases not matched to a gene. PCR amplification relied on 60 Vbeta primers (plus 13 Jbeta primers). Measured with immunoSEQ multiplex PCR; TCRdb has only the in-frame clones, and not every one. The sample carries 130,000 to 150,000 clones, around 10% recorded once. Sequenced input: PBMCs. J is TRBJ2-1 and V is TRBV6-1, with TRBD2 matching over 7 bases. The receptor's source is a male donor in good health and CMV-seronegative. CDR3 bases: TGTGCCAGCAGTGAAATATCTAGCGGTTACAATGAGCAGTTCTTC. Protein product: CASSEISSGYNEQFF.